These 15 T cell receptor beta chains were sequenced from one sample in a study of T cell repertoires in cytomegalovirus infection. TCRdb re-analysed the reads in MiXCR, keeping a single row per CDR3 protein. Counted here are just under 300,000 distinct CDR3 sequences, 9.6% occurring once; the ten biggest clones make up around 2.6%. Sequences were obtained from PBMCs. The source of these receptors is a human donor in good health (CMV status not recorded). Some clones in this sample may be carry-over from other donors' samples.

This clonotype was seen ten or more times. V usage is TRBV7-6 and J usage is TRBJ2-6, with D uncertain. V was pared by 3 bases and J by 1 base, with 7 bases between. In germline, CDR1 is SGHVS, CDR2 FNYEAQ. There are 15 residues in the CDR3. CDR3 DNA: TGTGCCAGCAGCTTTTCCGTATCTGGGGCCAACGTCCTGACTTTC. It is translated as CASSFSVSGANVLTF. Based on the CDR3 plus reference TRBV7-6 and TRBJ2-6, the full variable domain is GAGVSQSPRYKVTKRGQDVALRCDPISGHVSLYWYRQALGQGPEFLTYFNYEAQQDKSGLPNDRFSAERPEGSISTLTIQRTEQRDSAMYRCASSFSVSGANVLTFGAGSRLTVL.

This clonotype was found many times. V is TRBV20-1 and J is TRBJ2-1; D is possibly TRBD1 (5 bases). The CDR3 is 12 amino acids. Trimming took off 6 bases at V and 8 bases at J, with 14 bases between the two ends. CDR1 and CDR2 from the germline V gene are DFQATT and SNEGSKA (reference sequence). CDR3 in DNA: TGCAGTGCCTCGCTCAGGGTCGATGAGCAGTTCTTC. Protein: CSASLRVDEQFF.

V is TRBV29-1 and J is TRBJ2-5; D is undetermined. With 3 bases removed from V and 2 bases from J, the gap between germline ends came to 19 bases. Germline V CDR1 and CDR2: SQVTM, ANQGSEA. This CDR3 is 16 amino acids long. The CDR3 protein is CSVDGLKSASQETQYF. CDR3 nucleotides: TGCAGCGTTGATGGCCTCAAGTCAGCGTCACAAGAGACCCAGTACTTC.

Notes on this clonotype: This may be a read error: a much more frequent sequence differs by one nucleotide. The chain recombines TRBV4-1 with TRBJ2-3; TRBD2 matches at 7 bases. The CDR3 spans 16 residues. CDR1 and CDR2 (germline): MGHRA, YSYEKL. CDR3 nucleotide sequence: TGCGTCAGCAGCCCACGCTCGGGGGGTAGCACAGATACGCAGTATTTT. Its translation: CVSSPRSGGSTDTQYF.

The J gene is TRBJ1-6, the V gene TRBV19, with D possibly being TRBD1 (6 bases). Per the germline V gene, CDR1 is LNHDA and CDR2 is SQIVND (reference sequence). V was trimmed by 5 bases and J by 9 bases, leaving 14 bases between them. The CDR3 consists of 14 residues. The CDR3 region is CASSVRDIGSPLHF. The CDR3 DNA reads TGTGCCAGTAGTGTCCGGGACATCGGTTCACCCCTCCACTTT.

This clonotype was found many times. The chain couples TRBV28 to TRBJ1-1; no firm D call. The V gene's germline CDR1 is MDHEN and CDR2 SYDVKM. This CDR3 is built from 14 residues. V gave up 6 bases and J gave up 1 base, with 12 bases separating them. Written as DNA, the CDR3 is TGTGCCAGCAGGTTTCCGCAGAGGAACACTGAAGCTTTCTTT. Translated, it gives CASRFPQRNTEAFF.

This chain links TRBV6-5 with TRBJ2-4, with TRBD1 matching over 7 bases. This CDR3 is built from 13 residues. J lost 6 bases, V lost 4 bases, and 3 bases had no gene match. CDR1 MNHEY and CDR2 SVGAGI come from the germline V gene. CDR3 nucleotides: TGTGCCAGCAGTTTCTCAGGGGGAAACATTCAGTACTTC. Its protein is CASSFSGGNIQYF.

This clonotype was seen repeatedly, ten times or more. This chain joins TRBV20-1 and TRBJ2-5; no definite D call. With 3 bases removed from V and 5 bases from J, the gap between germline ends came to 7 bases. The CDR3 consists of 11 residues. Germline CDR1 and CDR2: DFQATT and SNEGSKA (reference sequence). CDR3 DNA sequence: TGCAGTGCTAGTAAAAGGGAGACCCAGTACTTC. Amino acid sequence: CSASKRETQYF.

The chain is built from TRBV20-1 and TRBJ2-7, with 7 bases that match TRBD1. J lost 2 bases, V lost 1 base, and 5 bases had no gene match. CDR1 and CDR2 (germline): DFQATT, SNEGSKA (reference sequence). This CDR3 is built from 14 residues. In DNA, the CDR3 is TGCAGTGCTAGAGCCGGGACAGAAGCCTACGAGCAGTACTTC. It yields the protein CSARAGTEAYEQYF.

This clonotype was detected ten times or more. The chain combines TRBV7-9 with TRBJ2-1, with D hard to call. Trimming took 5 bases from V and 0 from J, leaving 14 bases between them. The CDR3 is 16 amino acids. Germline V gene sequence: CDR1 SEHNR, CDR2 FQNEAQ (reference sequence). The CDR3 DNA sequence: TGTGCCAGCAGCCCGCGACTGGCGACCTCCTACAATGAGCAGTTCTTC. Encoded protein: CASSPRLATSYNEQFF.

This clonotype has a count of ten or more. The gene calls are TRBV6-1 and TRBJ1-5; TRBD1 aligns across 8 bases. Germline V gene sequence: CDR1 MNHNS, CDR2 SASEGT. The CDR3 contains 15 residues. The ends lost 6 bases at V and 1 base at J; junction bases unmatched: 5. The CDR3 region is CASRLQGGSNQPQHF. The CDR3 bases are TGTGCCAGCAGGCTACAGGGGGGAAGCAATCAGCCCCAGCATTTT.

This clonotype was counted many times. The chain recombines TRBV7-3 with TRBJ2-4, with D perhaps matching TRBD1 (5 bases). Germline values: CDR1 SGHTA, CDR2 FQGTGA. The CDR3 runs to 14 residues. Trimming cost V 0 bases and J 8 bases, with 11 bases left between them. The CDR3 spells CASSLTGREDIQYF. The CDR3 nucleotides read TGTGCCAGCAGCTTAACAGGCAGGGAAGACATTCAGTACTTC.

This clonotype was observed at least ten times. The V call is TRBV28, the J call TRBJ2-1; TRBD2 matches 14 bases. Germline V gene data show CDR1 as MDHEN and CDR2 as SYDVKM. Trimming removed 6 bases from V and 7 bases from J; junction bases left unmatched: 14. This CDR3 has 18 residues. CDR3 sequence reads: CASRPYLGTSGGGNEQFF. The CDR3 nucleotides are TGTGCCAGCAGACCCTATTTGGGGACTAGCGGGGGAGGGAATGAGCAGTTCTTC.

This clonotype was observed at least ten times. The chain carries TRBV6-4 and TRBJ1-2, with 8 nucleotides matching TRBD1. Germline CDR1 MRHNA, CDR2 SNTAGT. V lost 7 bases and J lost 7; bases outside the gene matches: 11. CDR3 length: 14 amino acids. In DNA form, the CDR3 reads TGTGCCAGCAACAAAACTCAGGGGGCGTTTGGCTACACCTTC. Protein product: CASNKTQGAFGYTF.

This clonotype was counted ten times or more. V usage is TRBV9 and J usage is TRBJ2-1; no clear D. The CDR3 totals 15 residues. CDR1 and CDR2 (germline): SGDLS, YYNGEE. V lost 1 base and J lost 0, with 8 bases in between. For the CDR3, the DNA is TGTGCCAGCAGCGTAATGGTTAGCTCCTACAATGAGCAGTTCTTC. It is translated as CASSVMVSSYNEQFF.